The entry that follows covers one TCR beta chain sequence. This record comes from a study of blood T cell repertoires in COVID-19. Study-wide background: Collection of acute and convalescent COVID-19 samples took place in the United States, Italy and Spain. The cDNA or gDNA used as material had been derived from T cells, B-cell-depleted T cells, or PBMCs.

Generated by immunoSEQ multiplex PCR, the TCRdb table keeps only in-frame clones and is missing some. The table includes around 150,000 clones, 60% to 80% detected once. This TCR came from a man aged 50 to 59 with active or convalescent COVID-19. The sample comprised peripheral blood.

The CDR3 loop is CASSMTGVQETQYF. The DNA for the CDR3 is TGTGCCAGTAGTATGACAGGGGTGCAAGAGACCCAGTACTTC. The chain carries TRBV19 and TRBJ2-5; TRBD1 matches 8 bases. Germline CDR1 is LNHDA and CDR2 is SQIVND (reference sequence). V trimming: 3 bases; J trimming: 2 bases; junction bases outside the gene matches: 2. The CDR3 is 14 residues long.